The TCR beta chain described here comes from a study of blood T cells in healthy people across ages. A second about 7 to 11 cycle PCR used barcoded and J-beta primers. TCRdb processed the 5' RACE reads anew with MiXCR; each CDR3 protein has one entry. Altogether hundreds of thousands of distinct CDR3 sequences are present, under 65% being singletons, with the ten largest covering 35% to 40%. Germline loops: CDR1 MNHNS, CDR2 SASEGT. The V gene lost 4 bases and the J gene lost 11 bases, with 9 bases spanning the gap. CDR3 length: 11 residues. Sequenced input: blood. This rearrangement joins TRBV6-1 to TRBJ2-4, with D perhaps assigned TRBD1 or TRBD2 (5 bases each). The TCR originated in a man between 60 and 75 years old in good health. CDR3 bases: TGTGCCAGCAGTGCCCGGGACGTTCAGTACTTC. As protein: CASSARDVQYF.